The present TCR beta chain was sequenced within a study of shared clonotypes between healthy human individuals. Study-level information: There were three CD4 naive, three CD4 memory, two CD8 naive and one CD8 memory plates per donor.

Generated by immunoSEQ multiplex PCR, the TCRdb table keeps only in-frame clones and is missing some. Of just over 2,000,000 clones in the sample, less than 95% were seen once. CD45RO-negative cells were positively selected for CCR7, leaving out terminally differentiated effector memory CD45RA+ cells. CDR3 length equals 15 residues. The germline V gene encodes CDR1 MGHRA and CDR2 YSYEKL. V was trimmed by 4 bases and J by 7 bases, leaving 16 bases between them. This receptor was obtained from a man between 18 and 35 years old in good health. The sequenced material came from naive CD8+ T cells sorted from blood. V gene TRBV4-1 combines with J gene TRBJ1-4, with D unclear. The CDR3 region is CASSPQGWGLEKLFF. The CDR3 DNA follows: TGCGCCAGCAGCCCCCAAGGTTGGGGTCTTGAAAAACTGTTTTTT.